The T cell receptor (beta chain) under discussion was sequenced for a study of shared clonotypes between healthy human individuals. Study as a whole: Samples came from a couple of female and three male donors aged 18 to 49. Whole-study results and caveats: When naive CD4 clonotypes were compared across a handful of donors, approximately 5% were shared.

Replicate PCRs from sorted subsets contained roughly 190 ng DNA, which is 29,000 or so T cell genomes. This table comes from immunoSEQ multiplex PCR, and its TCRdb copy is limited to in-frame clones, with some not included. The table lists millions of clones, approximately 95% of them singletons. With regard to this clone: The target antigen is unknown.

There are 14 residues in the CDR3. The V gene lost 0 bases and the J gene lost 4 bases, with 10 bases spanning the gap. Germline V gene sequence: CDR1 SGDLS, CDR2 YYNGEE. This TCR was recovered from a man in his late teens or twenties in good health. Some clones in this sample may be carry-over from other donors' samples. The genes are TRBV9 and TRBJ2-5, with TRBD2 as a possible D gene (5 bases). What was sequenced was naive CD4+ T cells from PBMCs. Subset noted: CD45RA+ positively selected. The chain's CDR3 is CASSVAGIRETQYF. DNA of the CDR3: TGTGCCAGCAGCGTAGCGGGGATTCGAGAGACCCAGTACTTC.